A selection of T cell receptor beta chains follows, all from one sample in a study of blood T cells in healthy people across ages. TCRdb analysed the 5' RACE reads with MiXCR anew, one entry per CDR3 protein. The sample has fewer than 800,000 distinct CDR3 sequences, 20% to 25% seen once. These sequences were also reported in another study, on T cells of mothers and their children.

The sample consisted of blood. These receptors all come from a boy younger than 18 in good health. Each CDR3 is given with its conserved first and last residue. The D gene is left open where the match is weak. Clone size is shown for a subset of rows, as once, few, many or a class of expanded clone.

-	TRBV11-2	few	TRBJ1-2	CASSLVGNANYGYTF	TGTGCCAGCAGCTTAGTGGGGAATGCGAACTATGGCTACACCTTC
TRBD2	TRBV5-1	few	TRBJ2-3	CASSLRLAGDTQYF	TGCGCCAGCAGCTTGCGACTAGCGGGAGATACGCAGTATTTT
-	TRBV4-1	few	TRBJ2-3	CASSQAGQPPADTQYF	TGCGCCAGCAGCCAAGCGGGGCAGCCTCCCGCAGATACGCAGTATTTT
TRBD2	TRBV5-1	few	TRBJ2-1	CASRPGTSQLGSYNEQFF	TGCGCCAGCAGGCCCGGGACTAGCCAATTGGGATCCTACAATGAGCAGTTCTTC
-	TRBV6-5	-	TRBJ1-2	CASSPRQGTYGYTF	TGTGCCAGCAGTCCTCGGCAGGGTACCTATGGCTACACCTTC
-	TRBV29-1	-	TRBJ2-7	CSVLTGSTYEQYF	TGCAGCGTTTTGACGGGGAGTACCTACGAGCAGTACTTC
TRBD2	TRBV20-1	many	TRBJ2-1	CSALSGLAGGVSNNNEQFF	TGCAGTGCCCTGTCCGGACTAGCGGGAGGTGTCTCGAATAACAATGAGCAGTTCTTC
-	TRBV7-2	-	TRBJ2-3	CASRPDLATSTDTQYF	TGTGCCAGCAGACCCGATCTAGCGACCAGCACAGATACGCAGTATTTT
-	TRBV20-1	few	TRBJ2-7	CSAERSGGFPYEQYF	TGCAGTGCTGAACGAAGCGGCGGGTTCCCCTACGAGCAGTACTTC
-	TRBV29-1	few	TRBJ2-7	CSVEGYRSSYEQYF	TGCAGCGTTGAAGGGTACAGAAGCTCCTACGAGCAGTACTTC
TRBD1	TRBV12-3/TRBV12-4	few	TRBJ2-6	CASSSKGQRSGANVLTF	TGTGCCAGCAGTTCGAAGGGACAGCGCTCTGGGGCCAACGTCCTGACTTTC
TRBD1	TRBV20-1	-	TRBJ1-4	CSARDPLDRGTFEGKLFF	TGCAGTGCTAGAGATCCCTTGGACAGGGGTACCTTCGAGGGAAAACTGTTTTTT
-	TRBV24-1	-	TRBJ2-5	CATAAGGRDETQYF	TGTGCCACCGCTGCTGGGGGCAGGGACGAGACCCAGTACTTC
TRBD1	TRBV5-1	-	TRBJ1-1	CASSVDRGLNTEAFF	TGCGCCAGCAGCGTAGACAGGGGCTTGAACACTGAAGCTTTCTTT
TRBD2	TRBV7-2	-	TRBJ2-7	CASSLEGTSGSIEQYF	TGTGCCAGCAGCTTAGAGGGGACTAGCGGGAGTATCGAGCAGTACTTC
-	TRBV7-2	-	TRBJ2-3	CASGALGGTQYF	TGTGCCAGCGGAGCCCTGGGGGGTACGCAGTATTTT
-	TRBV9	-	TRBJ2-7	CASSPFSSSYEQYF	TGTGCCAGCAGCCCCTTTTCGAGCTCCTACGAGCAGTACTTC
-	TRBV12-3/TRBV12-4	few	TRBJ2-7	CASSATGNEQYF	TGTGCCAGCAGCGCTACAGGGAACGAGCAGTACTTC
-	TRBV7-2	-	TRBJ1-2	CASSSPRGEGYDYGYTF	TGTGCCAGCAGCTCCCCCCGGGGGGAGGGGTACGACTATGGCTACACCTTC
-	TRBV7-2	many	TRBJ2-3	CASSFGRGDTQYF	TGTGCCAGCAGCTTCGGAAGGGGAGATACGCAGTATTTT
TRBD1	TRBV7-8	-	TRBJ1-2	CASSLEGQGDGYTF	TGTGCCAGCAGCTTGGAGGGACAGGGTGATGGCTACACCTTC
-	TRBV7-9	few	TRBJ2-2	CASSYDANTGELFF	TGTGCCAGCAGCTACGACGCGAACACCGGGGAGCTGTTTTTT
TRBD2	TRBV3-1	-	TRBJ2-1	CASSRSSGGAVSNEQFF	TGTGCCAGCAGCCGTTCTAGCGGGGGGGCGGTGAGCAATGAGCAGTTCTTC
-	TRBV29-1	-	TRBJ2-5	CSVGFGRETQYF	TGCAGCGTTGGGTTTGGTCGGGAGACCCAGTACTTC
-	TRBV12-3/TRBV12-4	-	TRBJ2-3	CASSETGPDTQYF	TGCGCCAGCAGTGAGACAGGTCCAGATACGCAGTATTTT
-	TRBV6-5	-	TRBJ2-7	CASSLGTPRGEQYF	TGTGCCAGCAGTCTCGGGACGCCCCGGGGCGAGCAGTACTTC
TRBD2	TRBV10-3	few	TRBJ2-1	CATGGSYTDNEQFF	TGTGCCACGGGGGGATCGTATACAGACAATGAGCAGTTCTTC
-	TRBV28	few	TRBJ2-7	CASSLSPARVGYEQYF	TGTGCCAGCAGTTTAAGCCCGGCTCGGGTGGGGTACGAGCAGTACTTC
TRBD2	TRBV10-2	-	TRBJ2-5	CASSRLAAVQETQYF	TGCGCCAGCAGCAGACTAGCGGCTGTCCAAGAGACCCAGTACTTC
-	TRBV10-3	-	TRBJ1-6	CAMSQDIQPSYNSPLHF	TGTGCCATGTCCCAGGACATCCAACCCTCCTATAATTCACCCCTCCACTTT
-	TRBV5-5	few	TRBJ2-1	CASSLSGSLGVSWFF	TGTGCCAGCAGCTTGTCCGGATCTCTGGGGGTTTCGTGGTTCTTC
-	TRBV9	-	TRBJ2-1	CASSVLTGKGNEQFF	TGTGCCAGCAGCGTATTAACGGGGAAAGGCAATGAGCAGTTCTTC
TRBD2	TRBV11-2	-	TRBJ2-1	CASSLLAGVHDEQFF	TGTGCCAGCAGCTTACTAGCGGGAGTCCATGATGAGCAGTTCTTC
TRBD1	TRBV5-1	-	TRBJ1-4	CASSSGQADEKLFF	TGCGCCAGCAGCTCTGGACAGGCGGATGAAAAACTGTTTTTT
TRBD2	TRBV27	-	TRBJ2-1	CASSPGTSGSVEQFF	TGTGCCAGCAGTCCCGGGACTAGCGGGAGTGTGGAGCAGTTCTTC
-	TRBV10-3	-	TRBJ1-3	CAISARSPGGNTIYF	TGTGCCATCAGTGCCCGTTCACCTGGAGGAAACACCATATATTTT
-	TRBV12-3/TRBV12-4	-	TRBJ2-5	CASGQGLETQYF	TGTGCCAGCGGGCAGGGGCTGGAGACCCAGTACTTC
TRBD1	TRBV29-1	few	TRBJ2-3	CSVEYGTAESTDTQYF	TGCAGCGTTGAGTACGGGACAGCTGAATCCACAGATACGCAGTATTTT
TRBD2	TRBV18	few	TRBJ2-5	CASSPRGGARETQYF	TGTGCCAGCTCACCACGCGGGGGGGCCCGGGAGACCCAGTACTTC
-	TRBV11-2	few	TRBJ2-5	CASSLDNTLGAQYF	TGTGCCAGCAGCTTAGATAACACTCTCGGGGCCCAGTACTTC
-	TRBV6-6	-	TRBJ1-2	CASSPSGGGYGYTF	TGTGCCAGCAGCCCCAGTGGGGGTGGCTATGGCTACACCTTC
TRBD1	TRBV7-9	few	TRBJ2-5	CASSLDAGGETQYF	TGTGCCAGCAGCTTAGATGCAGGGGGAGAGACCCAGTACTTC
-	TRBV12-5	-	TRBJ2-7	CASGLGGRNEQYF	TGTGCTAGTGGTTTGGGAGGGCGGAACGAGCAGTACTTC
-	TRBV12-5	-	TRBJ2-2	CASGLNSLSGELFF	TGTGCTAGTGGTTTAAACTCCCTGTCCGGGGAGCTGTTTTTT
TRBD1	TRBV3-1	-	TRBJ1-2	CASSATGGNYGYTF	TGTGCCAGCAGCGCTACAGGGGGCAACTATGGCTACACCTTC
-	TRBV29-1	-	TRBJ1-4	CSAKTLYNEKLFF	TGCAGCGCCAAGACCCTCTATAATGAAAAACTGTTTTTT